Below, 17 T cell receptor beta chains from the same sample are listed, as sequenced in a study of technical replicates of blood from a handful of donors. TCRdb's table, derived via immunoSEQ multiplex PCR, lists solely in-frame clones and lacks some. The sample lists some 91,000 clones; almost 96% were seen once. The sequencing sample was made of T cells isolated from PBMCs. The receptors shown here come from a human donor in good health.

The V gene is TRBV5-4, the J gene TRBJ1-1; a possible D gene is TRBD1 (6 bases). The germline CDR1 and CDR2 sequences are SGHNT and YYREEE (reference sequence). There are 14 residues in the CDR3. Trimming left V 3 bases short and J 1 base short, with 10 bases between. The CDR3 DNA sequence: TGTGCCAGCAGCTCCGACAGGACGAACACTGAAGCTTTCTTT. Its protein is CASSSDRTNTEAFF.

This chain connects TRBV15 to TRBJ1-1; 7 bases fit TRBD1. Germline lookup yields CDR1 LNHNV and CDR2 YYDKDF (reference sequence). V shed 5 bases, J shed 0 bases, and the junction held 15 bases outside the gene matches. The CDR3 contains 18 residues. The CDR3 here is CATSGRRDSDTMNTEAFF. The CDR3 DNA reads TGTGCCACCAGCGGCCGACGGGACAGCGACACTATGAACACTGAAGCTTTCTTT.

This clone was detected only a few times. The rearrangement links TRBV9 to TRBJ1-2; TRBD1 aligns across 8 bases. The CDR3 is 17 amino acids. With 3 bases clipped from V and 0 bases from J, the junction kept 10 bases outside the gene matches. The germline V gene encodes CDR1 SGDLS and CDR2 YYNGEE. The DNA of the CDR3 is TGTGCCAGCAGCGGCTCACAGGGGGGGTTAGCTAACTATGGCTACACCTTC. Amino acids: CASSGSQGGLANYGYTF.

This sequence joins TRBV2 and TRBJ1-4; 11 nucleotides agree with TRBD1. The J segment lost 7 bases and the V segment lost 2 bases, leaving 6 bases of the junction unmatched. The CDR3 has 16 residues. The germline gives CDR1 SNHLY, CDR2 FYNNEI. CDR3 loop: CASSENGGTGGEKLFF. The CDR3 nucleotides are TGTGCCAGCAGTGAAAATGGCGGGACAGGGGGTGAAAAACTGTTTTTT.

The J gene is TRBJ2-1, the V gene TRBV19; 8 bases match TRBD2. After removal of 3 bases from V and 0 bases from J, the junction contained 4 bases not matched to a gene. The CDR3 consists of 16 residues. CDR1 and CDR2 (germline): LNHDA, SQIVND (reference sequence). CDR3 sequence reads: CASSMLAGSSYNEQFF. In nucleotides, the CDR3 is TGTGCCAGTAGTATGTTAGCGGGGAGCTCCTACAATGAGCAGTTCTTC.

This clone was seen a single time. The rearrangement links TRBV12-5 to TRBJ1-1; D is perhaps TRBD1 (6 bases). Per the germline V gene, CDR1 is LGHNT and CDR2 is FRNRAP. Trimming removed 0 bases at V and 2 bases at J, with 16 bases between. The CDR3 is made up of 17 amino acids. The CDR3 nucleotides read TGTGCTAGTGGTTTGGTACTCTTGGCAGGGGCTAACACTGAAGCTTTCTTT. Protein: CASGLVLLAGANTEAFF.

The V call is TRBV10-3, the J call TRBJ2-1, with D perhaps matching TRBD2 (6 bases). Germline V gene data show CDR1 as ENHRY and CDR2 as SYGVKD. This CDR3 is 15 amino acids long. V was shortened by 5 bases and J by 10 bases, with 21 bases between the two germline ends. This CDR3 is CAISIFGGGTWEQFF. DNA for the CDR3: TGTGCCATCAGTATCTTTGGGGGAGGAACATGGGAGCAGTTCTTC.

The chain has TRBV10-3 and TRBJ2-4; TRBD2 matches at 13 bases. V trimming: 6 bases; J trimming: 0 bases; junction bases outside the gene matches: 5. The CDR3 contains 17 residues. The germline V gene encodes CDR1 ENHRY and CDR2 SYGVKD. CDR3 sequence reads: CAIRPGLAGEAKNIQYF. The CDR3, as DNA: TGTGCCATCAGACCCGGACTAGCGGGGGAAGCCAAAAACATTCAGTACTTC.

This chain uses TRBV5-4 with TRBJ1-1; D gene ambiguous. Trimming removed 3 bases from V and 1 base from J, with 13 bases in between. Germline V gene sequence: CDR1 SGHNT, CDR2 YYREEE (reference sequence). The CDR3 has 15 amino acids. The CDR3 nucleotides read TGTGCCAGCAGCTCCCCCGTCCGAGGGAACACTGAAGCTTTCTTT. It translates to CASSSPVRGNTEAFF.

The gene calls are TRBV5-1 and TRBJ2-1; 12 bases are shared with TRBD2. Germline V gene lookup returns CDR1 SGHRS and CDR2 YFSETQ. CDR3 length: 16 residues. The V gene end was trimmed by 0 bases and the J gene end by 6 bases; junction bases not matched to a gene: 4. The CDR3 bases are TGCGCCAGCAGCTTGGAAGGACTAGCGGGGATCAATGAGCAGTTCTTC. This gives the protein CASSLEGLAGINEQFF. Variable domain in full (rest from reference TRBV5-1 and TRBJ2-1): KAGVTQTPRYLIKTRGQQVTLSCSPISGHRSVSWYQQTPGQGLQFLFEYFSETQRNKGNFPGRFSGRQFSNSRSEMNVSTLELGDSALYLCASSLEGLAGINEQFFGPGTRLTVL.

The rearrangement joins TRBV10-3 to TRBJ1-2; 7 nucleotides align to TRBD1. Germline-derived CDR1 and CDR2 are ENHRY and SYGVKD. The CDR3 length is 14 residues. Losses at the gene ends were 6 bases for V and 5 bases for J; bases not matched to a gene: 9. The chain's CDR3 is CAIRGGQDTYGYTF. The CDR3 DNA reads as TGTGCCATCAGGGGAGGACAGGATACTTATGGCTACACCTTC.

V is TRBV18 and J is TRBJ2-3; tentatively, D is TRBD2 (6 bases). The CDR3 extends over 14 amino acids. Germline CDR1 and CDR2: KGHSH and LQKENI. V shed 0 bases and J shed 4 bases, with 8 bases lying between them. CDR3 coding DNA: TGTGCCAGCTCACCACCGGAGGGCTCAGATACGCAGTATTTT. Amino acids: CASSPPEGSDTQYF.

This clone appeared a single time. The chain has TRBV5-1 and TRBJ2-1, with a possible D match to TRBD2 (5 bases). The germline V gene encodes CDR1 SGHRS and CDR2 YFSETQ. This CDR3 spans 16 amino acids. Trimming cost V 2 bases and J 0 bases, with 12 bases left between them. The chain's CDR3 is CASSLLEKGSYNEQFF. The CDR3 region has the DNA TGCGCCAGCAGCTTACTAGAGAAGGGCTCCTACAATGAGCAGTTCTTC.

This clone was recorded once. CDR3 in DNA: TGTGCCAGCAGCCTCGGACAGGGGATCCCTGAAGCTTTCTTT. Translation: CASSLGQGIPEAFF. The V call is TRBV7-9, the J call TRBJ1-1, with TRBD1 matching 9 bases. Unmatched junction bases numbered 7, after V lost 5 bases and J lost 6 bases. CDR1 SEHNR and CDR2 FQNEAQ come from the germline V gene (reference sequence). CDR3 length equals 14 residues.

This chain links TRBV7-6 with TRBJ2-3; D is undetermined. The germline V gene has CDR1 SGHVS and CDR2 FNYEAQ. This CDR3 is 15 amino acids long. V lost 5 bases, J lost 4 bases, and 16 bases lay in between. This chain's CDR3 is CASSPRRVSADTQYF. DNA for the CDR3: TGTGCCAGCAGCCCCCGTCGTGTATCTGCAGATACGCAGTATTTT.

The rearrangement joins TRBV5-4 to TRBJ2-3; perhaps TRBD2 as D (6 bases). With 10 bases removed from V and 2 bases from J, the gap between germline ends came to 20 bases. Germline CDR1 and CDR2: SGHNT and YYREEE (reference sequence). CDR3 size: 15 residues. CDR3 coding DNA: TGTGCCGCCTCCCGGGGGAGCGCCAACACAGATACGCAGTATTTT. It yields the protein CAASRGSANTDTQYF.

CDR3 in amino acids: CATSRGGEGPYEQYF. In DNA, the CDR3 is TGTGCCACCAGCAGAGGGGGGGAGGGGCCCTACGAGCAGTACTTC. This chain connects TRBV15 to TRBJ2-7; 7 bases are a match to TRBD2. CDR1 is LNHNV and CDR2 is YYDKDF in the germline V gene (reference sequence). Trimming removed 1 base from V and 2 bases from J; junction bases left unmatched: 5. This CDR3 has 15 residues. Using reference TRBV15 and TRBJ2-7 for the parts outside the CDR3, the full variable domain is DAMVIQNPRYQVTQFGKPVTLSCSQTLNHNVMYWYQQKSSQAPKLLFHYYDKDFNNEADTPDNFQSRRPNTSFCFLDIRSPGLGDTAMYLCATSRGGEGPYEQYFGPGTRLTVT.